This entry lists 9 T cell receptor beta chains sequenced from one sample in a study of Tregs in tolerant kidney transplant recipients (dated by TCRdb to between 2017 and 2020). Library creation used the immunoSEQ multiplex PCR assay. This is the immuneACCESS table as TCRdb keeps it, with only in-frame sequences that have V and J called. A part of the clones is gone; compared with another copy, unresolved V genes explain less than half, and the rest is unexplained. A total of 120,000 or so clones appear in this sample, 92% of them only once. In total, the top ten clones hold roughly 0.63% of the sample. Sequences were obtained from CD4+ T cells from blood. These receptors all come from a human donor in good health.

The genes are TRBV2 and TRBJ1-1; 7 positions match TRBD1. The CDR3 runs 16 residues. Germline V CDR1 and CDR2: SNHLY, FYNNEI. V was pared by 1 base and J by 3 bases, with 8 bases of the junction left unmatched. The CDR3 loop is CASSEGGGTAYTEAFF. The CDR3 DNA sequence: TGTGCCAGCAGTGAAGGAGGCGGGACAGCATACACTGAAGCTTTCTTT.

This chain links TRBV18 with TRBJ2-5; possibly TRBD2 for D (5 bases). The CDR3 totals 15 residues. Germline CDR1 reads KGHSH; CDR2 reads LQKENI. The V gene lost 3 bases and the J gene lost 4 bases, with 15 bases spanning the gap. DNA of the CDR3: TGTGCCAGCTCACCCCCTTCACGGGCGGGAGAGACCCAGTACTTC. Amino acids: CASSPPSRAGETQYF.

CDR3 loop: CASSYSAVAGNTIYF. CDR3 DNA sequence: TGTGCCAGCAGTTACTCCGCCGTAGCTGGAAACACCATATATTTT. The chain combines TRBV6-5 with TRBJ1-3; D remains ambiguous. CDR1 and CDR2 (germline): MNHEY, SVGAGI. Trimming took off 0 bases at V and 2 bases at J, with 8 bases between the two ends. The length of the CDR3 is 15 residues.

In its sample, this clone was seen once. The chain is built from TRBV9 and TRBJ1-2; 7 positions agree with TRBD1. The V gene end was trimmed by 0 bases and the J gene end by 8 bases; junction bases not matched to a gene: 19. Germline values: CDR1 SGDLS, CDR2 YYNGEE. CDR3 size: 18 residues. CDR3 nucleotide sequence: TGTGCCAGCAGCGTAGCCCCAAGTAAGGGACAGCTCGGTGGCGGCTACACCTTC. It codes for CASSVAPSKGQLGGGYTF.

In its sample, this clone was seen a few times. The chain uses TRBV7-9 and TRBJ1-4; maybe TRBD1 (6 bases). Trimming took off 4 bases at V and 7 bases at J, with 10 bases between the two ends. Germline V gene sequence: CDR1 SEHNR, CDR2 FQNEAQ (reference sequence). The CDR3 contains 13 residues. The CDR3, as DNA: TGTGCCAGCAGCTGGGGGGCCGGTGAAAAACTGTTTTTT. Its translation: CASSWGAGEKLFF.

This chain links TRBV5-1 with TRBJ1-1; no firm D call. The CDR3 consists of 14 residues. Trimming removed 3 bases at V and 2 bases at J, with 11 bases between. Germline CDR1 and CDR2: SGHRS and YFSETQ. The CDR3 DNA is TGCGCCAGCAGCTCGCTTGGATCAAACACTGAAGCTTTCTTT. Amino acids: CASSSLGSNTEAFF.

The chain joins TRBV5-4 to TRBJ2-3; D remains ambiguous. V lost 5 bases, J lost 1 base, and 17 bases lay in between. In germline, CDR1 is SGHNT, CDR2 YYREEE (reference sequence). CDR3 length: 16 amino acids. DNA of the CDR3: TGTGCCAGCAGGGCCGGGCTCCCCGTAGGCACAGATACGCAGTATTTT. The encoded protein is CASRAGLPVGTDTQYF.

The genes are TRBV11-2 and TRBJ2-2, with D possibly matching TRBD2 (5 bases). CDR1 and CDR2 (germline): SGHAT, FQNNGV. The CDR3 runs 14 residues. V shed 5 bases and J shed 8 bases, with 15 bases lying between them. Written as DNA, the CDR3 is TGTGCCAGCAGCCCGAACGGAGGAATAGGGGAGCTGTTTTTT. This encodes CASSPNGGIGELFF. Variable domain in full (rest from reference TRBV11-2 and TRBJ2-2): EAGVAQSPRYKIIEKRQSVAFWCNPISGHATLYWYQQILGQGPKLLIQFQNNGVVDDSQLPKDRFSAERLKGVDSTLKIQPAKLEDSAVYLCASSPNGGIGELFFGEGSRLTVL.

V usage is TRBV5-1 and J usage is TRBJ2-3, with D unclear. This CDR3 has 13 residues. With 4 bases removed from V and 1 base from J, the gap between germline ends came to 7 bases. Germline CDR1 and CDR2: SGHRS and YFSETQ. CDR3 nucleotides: TGCGCCAGCAGCCTGGAAGGCACAGATACGCAGTATTTT. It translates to CASSLEGTDTQYF.